A selection of T cell receptor beta chains follows, all from one sample in a study of regulatory T cells in long-lasting Graves disease. MiXCR, run by TCRdb on the multiplex PCR reads, gives a single entry per CDR3 protein. The repertoire holds roughly 300,000 distinct CDR3 sequences, with 20% to 25% as singletons. Sequences were derived from peripheral blood mononuclear cells (PBMCs), sampled when the disease was refractory, from a patient treated with antithyroid drugs. These TCRs come from a female donor with Graves disease. Both conserved end residues are part of each CDR3. Each record gives: clone size, CDR3 length, V gene, J gene, D gene, CDR3 protein, CDR3 DNA. D genes are given only for firm matches. Size values are once, few and many counts, or a class for expanded clones, and some rows have none.

few	15	TRBV12-3/TRBV12-4	TRBJ2-6	TRBD2	CASSSGRSGANVLTF	TGTGCCAGCAGTAGCGGGAGGTCTGGGGCCAACGTCCTGACTTTC
few	13	TRBV6-1	TRBJ1-2	-	CASSEEEGCGYTF	TGTGCCAGCAGTGAGGAGGAGGGCTGTGGCTACACCTTC
-	19	TRBV7-2	TRBJ2-2	-	CASSPRVVADTPNTGGLFF	TGTGCCAGCAGCCCTAGGGTGGTAGCGGATACTCCGAACACCGGGGGGCTGTTTTTT
-	14	TRBV18	TRBJ2-7	-	CASSPQQGNGEQYF	TGTGCCAGCTCACCACAACAGGGAAATGGCGAGCAGTACTTC
-	16	TRBV7-3	TRBJ2-1	-	CASSGGSGTSYNEQFF	TGTGCCAGCTCAGGGGGTAGCGGGACTTCCTACAATGAGCAGTTCTTC
many	14	TRBV28	TRBJ1-1	-	CASRKIGRNTEAFF	TGTGCCAGCAGAAAAATCGGACGGAACACTGAAGCTTTCTTT
once	20	TRBV10-3	TRBJ1-4	TRBD1	CAIRGRTQGAPPTTNEKLFF	TGTGCCATCAGGGGGCGCACACAGGGGGCCCCCCCCACAACTAATGAAAAACTGTTTTTT
many	12	TRBV27	TRBJ1-2	TRBD1	CASSRDRVGYTF	TGTGCCAGCAGCCGGGACAGGGTTGGCTACACCTTC
many	15	TRBV30	TRBJ2-6	-	CANRDPGAGANVLTF	TGTGCCAACCGGGACCCAGGTGCTGGGGCCAACGTCCTGACTTTC
-	12	TRBV20-1	TRBJ2-7	-	CSAPDGRYEQYF	TGCAGTGCTCCGGATGGGAGATACGAGCAGTACTTC
many	15	TRBV15	TRBJ2-5	TRBD1	CATSTLSGGGETQYF	TGTGCCACCAGCACCCTATCAGGGGGCGGAGAGACCCAGTACTTC
-	15	TRBV7-7	TRBJ2-1	TRBD2	CASSGGLAGGGEQFF	TGTGCTAGCAGCGGGGGACTAGCGGGAGGAGGGGAGCAGTTCTTC